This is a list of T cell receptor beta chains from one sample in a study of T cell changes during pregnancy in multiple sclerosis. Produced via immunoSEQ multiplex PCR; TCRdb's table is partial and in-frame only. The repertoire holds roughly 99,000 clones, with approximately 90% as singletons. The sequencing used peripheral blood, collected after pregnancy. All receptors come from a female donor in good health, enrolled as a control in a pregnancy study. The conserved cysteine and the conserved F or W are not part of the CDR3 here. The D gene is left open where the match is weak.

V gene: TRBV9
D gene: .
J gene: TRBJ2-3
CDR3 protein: ASSVGWAESTDTQY

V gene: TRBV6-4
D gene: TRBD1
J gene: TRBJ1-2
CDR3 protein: ASSDSGQGSYGYT

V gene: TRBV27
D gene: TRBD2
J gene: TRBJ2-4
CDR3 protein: ASSGGLPTNIQY

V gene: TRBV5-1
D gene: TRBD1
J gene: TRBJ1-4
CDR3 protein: ASSTGQYEKLF

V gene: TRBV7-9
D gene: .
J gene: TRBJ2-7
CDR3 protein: ASSFELSVGHEQY

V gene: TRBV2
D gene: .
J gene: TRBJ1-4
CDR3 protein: ASSRSPNEKLF

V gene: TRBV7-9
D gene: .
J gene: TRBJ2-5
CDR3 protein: ASNKDYGGQETQY

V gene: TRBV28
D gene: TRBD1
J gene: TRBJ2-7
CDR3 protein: ASSLSDGTGRNEQY

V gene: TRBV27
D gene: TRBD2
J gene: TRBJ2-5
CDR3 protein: ASSLAGGTKETQY

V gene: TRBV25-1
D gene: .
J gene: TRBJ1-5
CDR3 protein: ASSRSGDSNQPQH

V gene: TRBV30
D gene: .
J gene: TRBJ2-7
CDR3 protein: AWSVHAGIYEQY

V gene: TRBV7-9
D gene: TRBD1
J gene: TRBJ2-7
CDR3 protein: ASSLRDRVYEQY

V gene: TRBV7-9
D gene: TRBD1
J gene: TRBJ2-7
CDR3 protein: ASSSGQIYEQY

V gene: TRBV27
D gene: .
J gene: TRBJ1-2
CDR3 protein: ASSPTGNYGYT

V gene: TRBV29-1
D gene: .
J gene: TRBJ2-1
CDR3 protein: SVDEDYGNEQF

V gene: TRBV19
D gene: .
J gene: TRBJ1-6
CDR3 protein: ASTPGGHNSPLH

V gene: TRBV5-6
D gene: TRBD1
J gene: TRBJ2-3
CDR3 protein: ASARDRANTQY

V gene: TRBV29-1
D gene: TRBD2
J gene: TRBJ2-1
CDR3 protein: SVGLAGGHNEQF

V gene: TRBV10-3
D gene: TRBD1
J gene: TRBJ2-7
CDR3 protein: AIRPTGVMDEQY

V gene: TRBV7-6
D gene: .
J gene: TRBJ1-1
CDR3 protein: ASSLSTSGNTEAF

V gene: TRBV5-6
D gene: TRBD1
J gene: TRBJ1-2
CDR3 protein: ASETGGDYGYT

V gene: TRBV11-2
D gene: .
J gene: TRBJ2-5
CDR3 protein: ASSLGAGRGGQETQY

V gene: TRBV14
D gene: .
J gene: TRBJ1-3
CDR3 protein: ASRPGHRDTIY

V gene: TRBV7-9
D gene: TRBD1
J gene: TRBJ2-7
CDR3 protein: ASSSTGISYEQY

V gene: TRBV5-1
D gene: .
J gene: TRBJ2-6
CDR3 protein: ASSLPGSSGANVLT

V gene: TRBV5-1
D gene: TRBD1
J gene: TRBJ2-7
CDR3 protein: ASREDRGITYEQY

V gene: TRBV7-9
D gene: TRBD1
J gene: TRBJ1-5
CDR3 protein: ATTGGGNQPQH